The 25 T cell receptor beta chains below all came from one sample that was sequenced in a study of T cells after yellow fever vaccination. Each CDR3 protein gets one entry after TCRdb re-called the 5' RACE reads with MiXCR. This sample has over 45,000 distinct CDR3 sequences; more than 5.5% occur once, and the top ten carry around 44%. The sequencing used CD8+ T cells sorted from PBMCs, collected on the day of the first yellow fever vaccination. The origin of the receptors is a man aged 18 to 35 who received the YFV17D yellow fever vaccine.

This clonotype was seen many times. The chain employs TRBV28 and TRBJ2-7; the D is unclear. Between the trimmed V and J ends, which lost 3 bases and 2 bases, there was a span of 5 bases. The CDR3 consists of 12 residues. Germline loops: CDR1 MDHEN, CDR2 SYDVKM. CDR3 nucleotides: TGTGCCAGCAGTTTTCGGGCCTACGAGCAGTACTTC. Protein: CASSFRAYEQYF.

The rearrangement joins TRBV19 to TRBJ2-2; 14 bases fit TRBD2. CDR3 length equals 15 residues. Unmatched junction bases numbered 8, after V lost 11 bases and J lost 6 bases. Germline-derived CDR1 and CDR2 are LNHDA and SQIVND (reference sequence). The CDR3 region is CARGGLAGEAGELFF. The CDR3 DNA reads TGTGCCCGAGGGGGACTAGCGGGGGAGGCCGGGGAGCTGTTTTTT.

This clonotype has at least ten counts. V is TRBV5-1 and J is TRBJ1-1, with TRBD1 identical over 10 bases. V was pared by 4 bases and J by 7 bases, with 7 bases of the junction left unmatched. Germline V CDR1 and CDR2: SGHRS, YFSETQ. This CDR3 contains 14 residues. The CDR3 nucleotides are TGCGCCAGCAGCAGGACAGGGGGAGTTAATGAAGCTTTCTTT. This sequence encodes CASSRTGGVNEAFF. The complete variable domain, with remaining parts taken from reference TRBV5-1 and TRBJ1-1, reads KAGVTQTPRYLIKTRGQQVTLSCSPISGHRSVSWYQQTPGQGLQFLFEYFSETQRNKGNFPGRFSGRQFSNSRSEMNVSTLELGDSALYLCASSRTGGVNEAFFGQGTRLTVV.

Ten or more counts support this clonotype. The chain employs TRBV2 and TRBJ2-7; 7 nucleotides align to TRBD1. Germline assignment: CDR1 SNHLY and CDR2 FYNNEI. The CDR3 covers 13 residues. V was pared by 5 bases and J by 3 bases, with 4 bases of the junction left unmatched. The CDR3 reads CASSRGQDYEQYV. CDR3 bases: TGTGCCAGCAGTCGTGGACAGGACTACGAGCAGTACGTC.

In this sample, this clonotype turned up a few times. This chain's CDR3 is CASSDSGINSNQPQHF. CDR3 in DNA: TGTGCCAGCAGTGACTCGGGCATCAATAGCAATCAGCCCCAGCATTTT. The chain links TRBV6-4 to TRBJ1-5; D is undetermined. Trimming took 0 bases from V and 0 from J, leaving 9 bases between them. The CDR3 contains 16 residues. Germline V gene sequence: CDR1 MRHNA, CDR2 SNTAGT.

V is TRBV18 and J is TRBJ1-6; weak D call: TRBD1 (5 bases). This CDR3 comprises 15 residues. With 3 bases removed from V and 10 bases from J, the gap between germline ends came to 16 bases. Per germline, CDR1 KGHSH and CDR2 LQKENI. The CDR3 region has the DNA TGTGCCAGCTCACCGTGGGGGGAGGGGTTATCACCCCTCCACTTT. Residues: CASSPWGEGLSPLHF.

This clonotype has ten or more counts. The chain links TRBV4-1 to TRBJ2-7; 10 bases map to TRBD1. Per the germline V gene, CDR1 is MGHRA and CDR2 is YSYEKL. V shed 2 bases, J shed 4 bases, and the junction held 2 bases outside the gene matches. This CDR3 is built from 14 residues. The CDR3 protein is CASSQRDRGYEQYF. CDR3 coding DNA: TGCGCCAGCAGCCAACGGGACAGGGGTTACGAGCAGTACTTC.

This clonotype was counted ten times or more. V is TRBV11-2 and J is TRBJ2-6; D tentatively fits TRBD1 or TRBD2 (5 bases each). CDR3 length: 16 residues. Trimming shortened V by 0 bases and J by 4 bases, and 10 bases separated the two germline ends. Germline loops: CDR1 SGHAT, CDR2 FQNNGV. The CDR3, as DNA: TGTGCCAGCAGCTTAGATGAAGGGGACGGGGCCAACGTCCTGACTTTC. It is translated as CASSLDEGDGANVLTF.

This clonotype was seen only a few times. The chain links TRBV18 to TRBJ2-5; D is unresolved. V shed 0 bases and J shed 2 bases, with 22 bases lying between them. The CDR3 spans 19 residues. Germline loops: CDR1 KGHSH, CDR2 LQKENI. This CDR3 is CASSPPDGPLENFQETQYF. The CDR3 DNA reads TGTGCCAGCTCACCACCAGACGGGCCCTTAGAAAATTTTCAAGAGACCCAGTACTTC.

This clonotype was seen at least ten times. The chain is built from TRBV7-3 and TRBJ2-3; D remains ambiguous. The ends were cut back, 2 bases at V and 7 bases at J, with 10 bases in the middle. The CDR3 length is 13 residues. Germline assignment: CDR1 SGHTA and CDR2 FQGTGA. CDR3 region: CASSLPESYTQYF. Written as DNA, the CDR3 is TGTGCCAGCAGCTTACCCGAGTCTTATACGCAGTATTTT.

This clonotype was counted many times. The rearrangement joins TRBV7-2 to TRBJ2-2; 7 bases agree with TRBD1. The CDR3 runs 16 residues. V lost 1 base, J lost 0 bases, and 2 bases stayed unmatched. Germline values: CDR1 SGHTA, CDR2 FQGNSA. The CDR3 nucleotides read TGTGCCAGCAGCTTAGTAGGGGGCGCGAACACCGGGGAGCTGTTTTTT. Its protein is CASSLVGGANTGELFF. Full variable domain (rest looked up from reference TRBV7-2 and TRBJ2-2): GAGVSQSPSNKVTEKGKDVELRCDPISGHTALYWYRQSLGQGLEFLIYFQGNSAPDKSGLPSDRFSAERTGGSVSTLTIQRTQQEDSAVYLCASSLVGGANTGELFFGEGSRLTVL.

The genes are TRBV4-3 and TRBJ2-6; no clear D gene. Trimming cost V 0 bases and J 0 bases, with 6 bases left between them. The germline gives CDR1 LGHNA, CDR2 YSLEER. This CDR3 is 16 amino acids long. DNA for the CDR3: TGCGCCAGCAGCCAAGATTGGAGCTCTGGGGCCAACGTCCTGACTTTC. Translated: CASSQDWSSGANVLTF.

In its sample, this clonotype was seen a few times. The chain has TRBV7-2 and TRBJ2-7, with 8 positions matching TRBD2. Trimming cost V 0 bases and J 4 bases; bases outside gene matches: 5. The CDR3 has 15 amino acids. Germline CDR1 reads SGHTA; CDR2 reads FQGNSA. Written as DNA, the CDR3 is TGTGCCAGCAGCTTAGCCGCGGGGGGCGCGTACGAGCAGTACTTC. Translated, it gives CASSLAAGGAYEQYF.

This clonotype was picked up many times. The V and J genes are TRBV12-3 or TRBV12-4 and TRBJ1-4; 7 bases are shared with TRBD1. V dropped 5 bases and J dropped 8; count of bases not matched to a gene: 11. There are 15 residues in the CDR3. CDR3: CASSLFPTTGEKLFF. The CDR3 nucleotides are TGTGCCAGCAGTCTTTTTCCTACGACAGGGGAAAAACTGTTTTTT.

V gene TRBV2 combines with J gene TRBJ1-3; 10 bases align to TRBD1. J lost 2 bases, V lost 11 bases, and 9 bases had no gene match. This CDR3 is built from 15 residues. Germline V CDR1 and CDR2: SNHLY, FYNNEI. The CDR3 sequence: CAGRAGTGAGNTIYF. CDR3 nucleotides: TGTGCCGGACGAGCCGGGACAGGGGCTGGAAACACCATATATTTT.

This clonotype was picked up many times. The rearrangement links TRBV6-5 to TRBJ2-3; the D is unclear. V was cut by 2 bases and J by 4 bases, with 7 bases left in between. Per germline, CDR1 MNHEY and CDR2 SVGAGI. The CDR3 is made up of 13 amino acids. The DNA of the CDR3 is TGTGCCAGCAGTTACGGATTCGCAGATACGCAGTATTTT. This encodes CASSYGFADTQYF.

This clonotype showed up just a few times. The chain joins TRBV4-1 to TRBJ2-7, with 9 bases matching TRBD2. Germline CDR1 is MGHRA and CDR2 is YSYEKL. This CDR3 is built from 16 residues. The junction had 4 bases not matched to a gene; V was cut back by 0 bases and J by 1 base. The CDR3 loop is CASSQDKTSGSYEQYF. The CDR3 DNA is TGCGCCAGCAGCCAAGATAAGACTAGCGGTTCCTACGAGCAGTACTTC.

This clonotype was counted at least ten times. V gene TRBV4-3 combines with J gene TRBJ2-2; D possibly corresponds to TRBD1 (5 bases). The CDR3 totals 15 residues. Per the germline V gene, CDR1 is LGHNA and CDR2 is YSLEER. The germline V and J ends were trimmed by 1 base and 3 bases, with 9 bases remaining between them. The CDR3 DNA reads TGCGCCAGCAGCCAAGTGGTGGGGCACACCGGGGAGCTGTTTTTT. This encodes CASSQVVGHTGELFF.

This clonotype appeared many times. The chain has TRBV27 and TRBJ2-3, with TRBD2 identical over 13 bases. The CDR3 length is 17 residues. The germline V gene encodes CDR1 MNHEY and CDR2 SMNVEV (reference sequence). With 4 bases clipped from V and 4 bases from J, the junction kept 8 bases outside the gene matches. The CDR3 loop reads CASSSLTSGGASDTQYF. CDR3 bases: TGTGCCAGCAGTTCCCTTACTAGCGGGGGGGCCTCAGATACGCAGTATTTT.

The chain is built from TRBV11-3 and TRBJ2-3; D ambiguous. Trimming took 3 bases from V and 1 from J, leaving 11 bases between them. The CDR3 sequence is 15 residues long. Germline V CDR1 and CDR2: SGHNT, YENEEA. The CDR3 protein is CASSLGRVRTDTQYF. CDR3 coding DNA: TGTGCCAGCAGCTTGGGAAGGGTACGCACAGATACGCAGTATTTT.

This clonotype appeared many times. The chain joins TRBV6-2 or TRBV6-3 to TRBJ2-5; D uncertain. The CDR3 contains 14 residues. Germline V CDR1 and CDR2: MNHEY, SVGEGT. Trimming removed 4 bases at V and 5 bases at J, with 14 bases between. In DNA form, the CDR3 reads TGTGCCAGCAGTTCCGTAACGGTAGGGGAGACCCAGTACTTC. This sequence encodes CASSSVTVGETQYF.

In its sample, this clonotype was seen a few times. The J gene is TRBJ2-1, the V gene TRBV9, with 9 bases fitting TRBD2. The CDR3 is 17 amino acids. Germline CDR1 SGDLS, CDR2 YYNGEE. The trim removed 0 bases at V and 4 bases at J, leaving 8 bases unmatched. This CDR3 reads CASSVGARGGSYNEQFF. The CDR3 DNA reads as TGTGCCAGCAGCGTAGGTGCGCGGGGGGGCTCGTACAATGAGCAGTTCTTC. The full variable domain, completed using reference TRBV9 and TRBJ2-1, is DSGVTQTPKHLITATGQRVTLRCSPRSGDLSVYWYQQSLDQGLQFLIQYYNGEERAKGNILERFSAQQFPDLHSELNLSSLELGDSALYFCASSVGARGGSYNEQFFGPGTRLTVL.

There are many counts of this clonotype. The chain couples TRBV12-3 or TRBV12-4 to TRBJ1-2; D is uncertain. The V gene lost 3 bases and the J gene lost 6 bases, with 14 bases spanning the gap. The CDR3 contains 14 residues. The CDR3 nucleotides are TGTGCCAGCAGTTTGATCCGGGCGGGGAATGGCTACACCTTC. Translation: CASSLIRAGNGYTF.

In its sample, this clonotype was seen many times. V gene TRBV29-1 combines with J gene TRBJ2-1; possibly TRBD1 for D (6 bases). This CDR3 is 13 amino acids long. Per the germline V gene, CDR1 is SQVTM and CDR2 is ANQGSEA. Between the trimmed V and J ends, which lost 5 bases and 1 base, there was a span of 9 bases. CDR3 in amino acids: CSVLTGSYNEQFF. CDR3 DNA sequence: TGCAGCGTTTTAACAGGGTCCTACAATGAGCAGTTCTTC.

In its sample, this clonotype was seen a few times. This chain connects TRBV28 to TRBJ2-2; D is unresolved. The CDR3 runs to 15 residues. V was pared by 4 bases and J by 7 bases, with 16 bases between. Per the germline V gene, CDR1 is MDHEN and CDR2 is SYDVKM. The CDR3 is CASSSLLSGFGELFF. The DNA for the CDR3 is TGTGCCAGCAGTTCGTTGCTCAGTGGGTTCGGGGAGCTGTTTTTT. Complete variable domain (other parts from reference TRBV28 and TRBJ2-2): DVKVTQSSRYLVKRTGEKVFLECVQDMDHENMFWYRQDPGLGLRLIYFSYDVKMKEKGDIPEGYSVSREKKERFSLILESASTNQTSMYLCASSSLLSGFGELFFGEGSRLTVL.